This is a list of T cell receptor beta chains from one sample in a study of blood T cell repertoires in COVID-19. The repertoire was sequenced with immunoSEQ multiplex PCR; TCRdb's copy has only in-frame clones and lacks some. The data hold about 410,000 clones, with approximately 89% observed a single time. What was sequenced was peripheral blood. Receptor source: a woman in her forties with COVID-19, enrolled during active disease. Each CDR3 is given with its conserved first and last residue. D genes are given only for firm matches. Expanded clones are given a class, and other clones once, few, many or no size at all.

TRBJ1-5 - TRBV12-3/TRBV12-4 once CASSFYRYQPQHF TGTGCCAGCAGTTTTTACAGGTATCAGCCCCAGCATTTT
TRBJ1-1 TRBD1 TRBV6-5 - CASSYSTGELNTEAFF TGTGCCAGCAGTTACTCAACAGGGGAATTGAACACTGAAGCTTTCTTT
TRBJ1-4 TRBD1 TRBV28 - CASSSQGQGNEKLFF TGTGCCAGCAGCTCACAGGGACAGGGTAATGAAAAACTGTTTTTT
TRBJ1-5 TRBD1 TRBV27 - CASSFGTASNQPQHF TGTGCCAGCAGTTTTGGGACAGCTAGCAATCAGCCCCAGCATTTT
TRBJ2-3 - TRBV9 - CASSVGLTSTDTQYF TGTGCCAGCAGCGTAGGACTTACGAGCACAGATACGCAGTATTTT
TRBJ2-3 - TRBV5-1 - CASRVSPTDTQYF TGCGCCAGCAGGGTAAGCCCCACAGATACGCAGTATTTT
TRBJ2-2 - TRBV9 - CASSVFGSGANTGELFF TGTGCCAGCAGCGTGTTTGGGTCCGGGGCGAACACCGGGGAGCTGTTTTTT
TRBJ1-3 TRBD1 TRBV3-1/TRBV3-2 - CASSQELVGQGRNTIYF TGTGCCAGCAGCCAAGAGTTGGTGGGACAGGGCCGAAACACCATATATTTT
TRBJ1-1 - TRBV27 - CASKRGGTNTEAFF TGTGCCAGCAAAAGAGGCGGGACGAACACTGAAGCTTTCTTT
TRBJ1-1 - TRBV11-2 - CASSLEAGRTEAFF TGTGCCAGCAGCTTAGAGGCGGGACGCACTGAAGCTTTCTTT